A selection of T cell receptor beta chains follows, all from one sample in a study of OX40 agonist ivuxolimab in advanced cancers. Libraries were prepared by immunoSEQ multiplex PCR; TCRdb keeps only in-frame clonotypes and omits some of them. The repertoire holds 77,000 or so clones, with about nine tenths as singletons. This specimen was CD4+ or CD8+ T cells sorted from blood, taken in a trial of the OX40 agonist ivuxolimab. The origin of the receptors is an adult with an advanced solid tumor such as melanoma, head and neck, liver or kidney cancer. CDR3s include the opening cysteine and the closing phenylalanine or tryptophan. Each record gives: clone size, J gene, D gene, V gene, CDR3 protein, CDR3 DNA. D genes are given only for firm matches. A clone size is listed for some rows: how often the clone was seen (once, few, many), or a class if it is expanded.

abundance: -
j_gene: TRBJ2-2
d_gene: -
v_gene: TRBV5-5
CDR3aa: CASSSPLGANTGELFF
CDR3nt: TGTGCCAGCAGCTCGCCCTTGGGGGCCAACACCGGGGAGCTGTTTTTT

abundance: -
j_gene: TRBJ2-6
d_gene: TRBD2
v_gene: TRBV28
CDR3aa: CASSGGGAGANVLTF
CDR3nt: TGTGCCAGCAGCGGGGGAGGGGCTGGGGCCAACGTCCTGACTTTC

abundance: -
j_gene: TRBJ2-1
d_gene: TRBD2
v_gene: TRBV5-1
CDR3aa: CASSPGLAEQFF
CDR3nt: TGCGCCAGCAGCCCGGGACTAGCGGAGCAGTTCTTC

abundance: -
j_gene: TRBJ1-2
d_gene: -
v_gene: TRBV14
CDR3aa: CASSDRGSKSLYGYTF
CDR3nt: TGTGCCAGCAGCGATCGAGGGAGCAAGAGTCTTTATGGCTACACCTTC

abundance: once
j_gene: TRBJ1-4
d_gene: -
v_gene: TRBV28
CDR3aa: CASTVEGEKLFF
CDR3nt: TGTGCCAGTACAGTAGAGGGTGAAAAACTGTTTTTT

abundance: -
j_gene: TRBJ1-5
d_gene: -
v_gene: TRBV5-1
CDR3aa: CASSLEGARNQPQHF
CDR3nt: TGCGCCAGCAGCTTGGAAGGGGCACGGAATCAGCCCCAGCATTTT

abundance: -
j_gene: TRBJ1-5
d_gene: -
v_gene: TRBV5-1
CDR3aa: CASSLGGLPNQPQHF
CDR3nt: TGCGCCAGCAGCTTGGGAGGACTCCCAAATCAGCCCCAGCATTTT

abundance: -
j_gene: TRBJ1-5
d_gene: -
v_gene: TRBV30
CDR3aa: CAFRGIGNQPQHF
CDR3nt: TGTGCCTTCCGCGGGATCGGCAATCAGCCCCAGCATTTT

abundance: -
j_gene: TRBJ1-2
d_gene: -
v_gene: TRBV5-4
CDR3aa: CASSLVGQHGYTF
CDR3nt: TGTGCCAGCAGCTTGGTAGGGCAGCATGGCTACACCTTC

abundance: -
j_gene: TRBJ1-3
d_gene: TRBD1
v_gene: TRBV9
CDR3aa: CASTEGAGFSGNTIYF
CDR3nt: TGTGCCAGCACAGAGGGGGCGGGGTTCTCTGGAAACACCATATATTTT

abundance: -
j_gene: TRBJ1-3
d_gene: TRBD1
v_gene: TRBV30
CDR3aa: CAWAQGAGNTIYF
CDR3nt: TGTGCCTGGGCCCAGGGGGCTGGAAACACCATATATTTT

abundance: once
j_gene: TRBJ1-3
d_gene: -
v_gene: TRBV6-1
CDR3aa: CAIQNPSSGNTIYF
CDR3nt: TGTGCCATTCAAAATCCGAGCTCTGGAAACACCATATATTTT

abundance: -
j_gene: TRBJ2-1
d_gene: -
v_gene: TRBV2
CDR3aa: CASRSGTNAGEQFF
CDR3nt: TGTGCCAGCAGATCCGGGACCAATGCCGGTGAGCAGTTCTTC

abundance: -
j_gene: TRBJ2-7
d_gene: -
v_gene: TRBV5-6
CDR3aa: CASSRAGNSYEQYF
CDR3nt: TGTGCCAGCAGTAGAGCGGGTAATTCCTACGAGCAGTACTTC

abundance: once
j_gene: TRBJ2-6
d_gene: -
v_gene: TRBV7-9
CDR3aa: CASSFLVPRGLAGANVLTF
CDR3nt: TGTGCCAGCAGCTTTTTGGTCCCCCGGGGGCTAGCGGGGGCCAACGTCCTGACTTTC

abundance: -
j_gene: TRBJ1-5
d_gene: -
v_gene: TRBV2
CDR3aa: CASSEMAGSQPQHF
CDR3nt: TGTGCCAGCAGTGAAATGGCGGGGAGTCAGCCCCAGCATTTT

abundance: -
j_gene: TRBJ1-5
d_gene: TRBD1
v_gene: TRBV18
CDR3aa: CASSPGQGNQPQHF
CDR3nt: TGTGCCAGCTCACCAGGACAGGGAAATCAGCCCCAGCATTTT

abundance: -
j_gene: TRBJ2-7
d_gene: -
v_gene: TRBV5-6
CDR3aa: CASSRTLAEQYF
CDR3nt: TGTGCCAGCAGCCGCACGTTGGCTGAGCAGTACTTC

abundance: -
j_gene: TRBJ2-7
d_gene: TRBD2
v_gene: TRBV27
CDR3aa: CASSFSPGVAGRYEQYF
CDR3nt: TGTGCCAGCAGTTTTAGCCCCGGAGTAGCGGGCAGGTACGAGCAGTACTTC

abundance: -
j_gene: TRBJ2-1
d_gene: TRBD2
v_gene: TRBV27
CDR3aa: CASRSPSGGHNEQFF
CDR3nt: TGTGCCAGCAGGTCACCTAGCGGGGGTCACAATGAGCAGTTCTTC

abundance: -
j_gene: TRBJ1-3
d_gene: -
v_gene: TRBV6-5
CDR3aa: CASSGGYTIYF
CDR3nt: TGTGCCAGCAGTGGCGGGTACACCATATATTTT

abundance: -
j_gene: TRBJ1-1
d_gene: -
v_gene: TRBV6-1
CDR3aa: CASEGHMNTEAFF
CDR3nt: TGTGCCAGCGAGGGGCATATGAACACTGAAGCTTTCTTT

abundance: once
j_gene: TRBJ2-5
d_gene: TRBD1
v_gene: TRBV7-9
CDR3aa: CASSLRQGGQETQYF
CDR3nt: TGTGCCAGCAGTCTAAGACAGGGCGGCCAAGAGACCCAGTACTTC

abundance: -
j_gene: TRBJ2-1
d_gene: TRBD2
v_gene: TRBV11-1
CDR3aa: CASSLSQTSGRYNEQFF
CDR3nt: TGTGCCAGCAGCTTGTCCCAGACTAGCGGGAGGTACAATGAGCAGTTCTTC

abundance: once
j_gene: TRBJ2-3
d_gene: TRBD2
v_gene: TRBV7-8
CDR3aa: CASSLTGGRTDTQYF
CDR3nt: TGTGCCAGCAGCCTAACTGGCGGGAGGACAGATACGCAGTATTTT

abundance: -
j_gene: TRBJ2-5
d_gene: -
v_gene: TRBV10-1
CDR3aa: CASNSGSQETQYF
CDR3nt: TGCGCCAGCAATTCAGGGTCCCAAGAGACCCAGTACTTC

abundance: -
j_gene: TRBJ2-1
d_gene: -
v_gene: TRBV28
CDR3aa: CASSLGGYEQFF
CDR3nt: TGTGCCAGCAGTTTAGGAGGCTATGAGCAGTTCTTC

abundance: -
j_gene: TRBJ2-1
d_gene: TRBD2
v_gene: TRBV29-1
CDR3aa: CSVEGRVAGGLSNEQFF
CDR3nt: TGCAGCGTCGAGGGGCGGGTAGCGGGGGGGCTTTCCAATGAGCAGTTCTTC

abundance: -
j_gene: TRBJ1-3
d_gene: -
v_gene: TRBV9
CDR3aa: CASSLSDSSGNTIYF
CDR3nt: TGTGCCAGCAGCTTATCGGACAGCTCTGGAAACACCATATATTTT

abundance: -
j_gene: TRBJ2-1
d_gene: TRBD1
v_gene: TRBV7-9
CDR3aa: CASSSTGNAYNEQFF
CDR3nt: TGTGCCAGCAGCTCGACAGGGAATGCCTACAATGAGCAGTTCTTC

abundance: -
j_gene: TRBJ2-1
d_gene: TRBD2
v_gene: TRBV2
CDR3aa: CASSERVAGGHSYNEQFF
CDR3nt: TGTGCCAGCAGTGAACGCGTGGCGGGGGGACACTCCTACAATGAGCAGTTCTTC

abundance: -
j_gene: TRBJ2-1
d_gene: TRBD2
v_gene: TRBV9
CDR3aa: CASSVGAGGLGNEQFF
CDR3nt: TGTGCCAGCAGCGTAGGAGCGGGGGGATTAGGGAATGAGCAGTTCTTC

abundance: -
j_gene: TRBJ1-4
d_gene: -
v_gene: TRBV5-4
CDR3aa: CASSLRSFGASNEKLFF
CDR3nt: TGTGCCAGCAGCTTGCGAAGTTTTGGGGCTTCTAATGAAAAACTGTTTTTT

abundance: -
j_gene: TRBJ1-1
d_gene: TRBD1
v_gene: TRBV29-1
CDR3aa: CSVSPGTGGTEAFF
CDR3nt: TGCAGCGTCTCACCCGGGACAGGGGGCACTGAAGCTTTCTTT

abundance: -
j_gene: TRBJ2-5
d_gene: -
v_gene: TRBV6-1
CDR3aa: CASSEGRGQTSGETQYF
CDR3nt: TGTGCCAGCAGTGAAGGCCGCGGACAAACCTCAGGGGAGACCCAGTACTTC

abundance: -
j_gene: TRBJ2-5
d_gene: -
v_gene: TRBV9
CDR3aa: CASSVEFGGGPETQYF
CDR3nt: TGTGCCAGCAGCGTAGAGTTTGGGGGGGGCCCAGAGACCCAGTACTTC

abundance: once
j_gene: TRBJ2-7
d_gene: TRBD2
v_gene: TRBV5-1
CDR3aa: CASSPGGAPQSYEQYF
CDR3nt: TGCGCCAGCAGCCCGGGGGGGGCGCCACAGTCCTACGAGCAGTACTTC

abundance: -
j_gene: TRBJ1-1
d_gene: TRBD1
v_gene: TRBV5-3
CDR3aa: CARSSRDRVLNTEAFF
CDR3nt: TGTGCCAGAAGCAGCCGGGACAGGGTACTGAACACTGAAGCTTTCTTT

abundance: -
j_gene: TRBJ2-5
d_gene: -
v_gene: TRBV30
CDR3aa: CAWSALLQETQYF
CDR3nt: TGTGCCTGGAGTGCCTTACTCCAAGAGACCCAGTACTTC

abundance: many
j_gene: TRBJ1-5
d_gene: TRBD1
v_gene: TRBV29-1
CDR3aa: CSVATGGSNQPQHF
CDR3nt: TGCAGCGTCGCCACAGGGGGTAGCAATCAGCCCCAGCATTTT

abundance: once
j_gene: TRBJ1-5
d_gene: TRBD1
v_gene: TRBV5-6
CDR3aa: CASSLGDRENQPQHF
CDR3nt: TGTGCCAGCAGCTTGGGGGACAGAGAAAATCAGCCCCAGCATTTT

abundance: -
j_gene: TRBJ1-2
d_gene: -
v_gene: TRBV28
CDR3aa: CASSLPGPYGYTF
CDR3nt: TGTGCCAGCAGTTTACCGGGACCTTATGGCTACACCTTC

abundance: -
j_gene: TRBJ1-3
d_gene: -
v_gene: TRBV5-1
CDR3aa: CASSGTNSGNTIYF
CDR3nt: TGCGCCAGCAGCGGTACCAACTCTGGAAACACCATATATTTT

abundance: -
j_gene: TRBJ1-4
d_gene: TRBD1
v_gene: TRBV5-1
CDR3aa: CASSLRGGTGVSEKLFF
CDR3nt: TGCGCCAGCAGCTTACGAGGGGGAACAGGGGTAAGCGAAAAACTGTTTTTT

abundance: -
j_gene: TRBJ1-1
d_gene: -
v_gene: TRBV19
CDR3aa: CASSHQALNTEAFF
CDR3nt: TGTGCCAGTAGTCATCAGGCATTGAACACTGAAGCTTTCTTT

abundance: -
j_gene: TRBJ2-7
d_gene: TRBD1
v_gene: TRBV2
CDR3aa: CASKTGTGAPQQYF
CDR3nt: TGTGCCAGCAAGACCGGGACAGGGGCTCCGCAGCAGTACTTC

abundance: -
j_gene: TRBJ2-3
d_gene: TRBD2
v_gene: TRBV19
CDR3aa: CASSIGTSVSSDTQYF
CDR3nt: TGTGCCAGTAGTATAGGTACTAGCGTCAGCTCAGATACGCAGTATTTT

abundance: -
j_gene: TRBJ2-2
d_gene: TRBD1
v_gene: TRBV5-1
CDR3aa: CASSLVGTGQSGELFF
CDR3nt: TGCGCCAGCAGCTTGGTCGGGACAGGGCAGTCCGGGGAGCTGTTTTTT

abundance: -
j_gene: TRBJ1-5
d_gene: -
v_gene: TRBV6-5
CDR3aa: CASRFQGLNQPQHF
CDR3nt: TGTGCCAGCAGATTTCAGGGTTTAAATCAGCCCCAGCATTTT

abundance: -
j_gene: TRBJ2-1
d_gene: -
v_gene: TRBV7-3
CDR3aa: CASSFPSAPYNEQFF
CDR3nt: TGTGCCAGCAGTTTCCCTAGCGCCCCCTACAATGAGCAGTTCTTC

abundance: -
j_gene: TRBJ1-2
d_gene: -
v_gene: TRBV10-3
CDR3aa: CAISGRPGARYGYTF
CDR3nt: TGTGCCATCAGTGGAAGGCCGGGGGCAAGGTATGGCTACACCTTC

abundance: -
j_gene: TRBJ2-5
d_gene: -
v_gene: TRBV6-5
CDR3aa: CASSYGRAQYF
CDR3nt: TGTGCCAGCAGTTATGGACGCGCCCAGTACTTC

abundance: -
j_gene: TRBJ2-3
d_gene: -
v_gene: TRBV5-4
CDR3aa: CASSSPSLDTQYF
CDR3nt: TGTGCCAGCAGCTCCCCTAGTTTAGATACGCAGTATTTT

abundance: -
j_gene: TRBJ1-5
d_gene: -
v_gene: TRBV27
CDR3aa: CASRGPGYQPQHF
CDR3nt: TGTGCCAGCAGAGGACCGGGCTATCAGCCCCAGCATTTT

abundance: -
j_gene: TRBJ1-5
d_gene: -
v_gene: TRBV19
CDR3aa: CASSISFQRGDQPQHF
CDR3nt: TGTGCCAGTAGTATATCTTTTCAGAGGGGAGATCAGCCCCAGCATTTT